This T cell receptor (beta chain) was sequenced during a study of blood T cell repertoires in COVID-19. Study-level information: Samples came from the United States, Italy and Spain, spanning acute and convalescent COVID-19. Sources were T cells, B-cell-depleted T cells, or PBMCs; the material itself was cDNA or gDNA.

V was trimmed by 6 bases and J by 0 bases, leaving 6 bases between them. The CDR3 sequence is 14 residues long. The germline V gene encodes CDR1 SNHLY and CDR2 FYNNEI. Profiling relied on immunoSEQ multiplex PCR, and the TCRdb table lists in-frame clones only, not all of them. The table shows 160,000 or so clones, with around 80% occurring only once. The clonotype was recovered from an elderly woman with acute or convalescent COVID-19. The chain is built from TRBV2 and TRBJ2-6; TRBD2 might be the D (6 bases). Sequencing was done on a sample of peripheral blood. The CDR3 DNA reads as TGTGCCAGCAGGGGGGGCTCTGGGGCCAACGTCCTGACTTTC. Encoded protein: CASRGGSGANVLTF.